The rows below give T cell receptor beta chains drawn from one sample of a study of shared clonotypes between healthy human individuals. Profiling relied on immunoSEQ multiplex PCR, and the TCRdb table lists in-frame clones only, not all of them. The table lists about 1.5 million clones, around 98% of them singletons. Sequencing was done on a sample of naive CD4+ T cells sorted from blood. The receptors shown here come from a man aged 30 to 39 in good health. Each CDR3 is given with its conserved first and last residue. The order of the fields is J gene, D gene, V gene, clone size, CDR3 DNA, CDR3 protein. D genes are given only for firm matches. Expanded clones are given a class, and other clones once, few, many or no size at all.

J gene: TRBJ1-4
D gene: TRBD1
V gene: TRBV6-6
clone size: -
CDR3 DNA: TGTGCCAGCAGCCTCCAGAGGGGGCGCGAAAAACTGTTTTTT
CDR3 protein: CASSLQRGREKLFF

J gene: TRBJ2-7
D gene: TRBD1
V gene: TRBV19
clone size: -
CDR3 DNA: TGTGCCAGTAGTATAGATGGGACAGGGCTTACCTACGAGCAGTACTTC
CDR3 protein: CASSIDGTGLTYEQYF

J gene: TRBJ2-3
D gene: TRBD1
V gene: TRBV27
clone size: -
CDR3 DNA: TGTGCCAGCAGTCCGAGACCTAGACAGGGTGGCCCAGATACGCAGTATTTT
CDR3 protein: CASSPRPRQGGPDTQYF

J gene: TRBJ2-7
D gene: TRBD2
V gene: TRBV18
clone size: -
CDR3 DNA: TGTGCCAGCTCACCACGCACGGGACTAGCGGGATCCGAGCAGTACTTC
CDR3 protein: CASSPRTGLAGSEQYF

J gene: TRBJ2-7
D gene: -
V gene: TRBV5-5
clone size: -
CDR3 DNA: TGTGCCAGCAGCTTGGCCGGGACATCTCCGGCCAACTACGAGCAGTACTTC
CDR3 protein: CASSLAGTSPANYEQYF

J gene: TRBJ1-1
D gene: TRBD1
V gene: TRBV7-9
clone size: once
CDR3 DNA: TGTGCCAGCAGCCGTGACAGGGACACTGAAGCTTTCTTT
CDR3 protein: CASSRDRDTEAFF

J gene: TRBJ1-3
D gene: -
V gene: TRBV2
clone size: -
CDR3 DNA: TGTGCCAGCAGTCGACAGGTTAGCTCTGGAAACACCATATATTTT
CDR3 protein: CASSRQVSSGNTIYF

J gene: TRBJ2-7
D gene: TRBD2
V gene: TRBV11-3
clone size: -
CDR3 DNA: TGTGCCAGCAGCTTCTTTAGGTCTAGCGGGAGAATTTGCGGGGAGCAGTACTTC
CDR3 protein: CASSFFRSSGRICGEQYF

J gene: TRBJ2-1
D gene: -
V gene: TRBV7-8
clone size: -
CDR3 DNA: TGTGCCAGCAGCTTAGGCGGAACAGGTTACAATGAGCAGTTCTTC
CDR3 protein: CASSLGGTGYNEQFF

J gene: TRBJ2-7
D gene: TRBD2
V gene: TRBV7-9
clone size: -
CDR3 DNA: TGTGCCAGCAGCTCACGGAAAGGACTAGCGGGAGTTCGCGAGCAGTACTTC
CDR3 protein: CASSSRKGLAGVREQYF

J gene: TRBJ2-7
D gene: TRBD2
V gene: TRBV28
clone size: -
CDR3 DNA: TGTGCCAGCAGAACTCGGGAGGCCCCCTACGAGCAGTACTTC
CDR3 protein: CASRTREAPYEQYF

J gene: TRBJ2-7
D gene: TRBD2
V gene: TRBV19
clone size: -
CDR3 DNA: TGTGCCAGTAGTATAGGCCCAAATCTAGCGGGAGCCTACGAGCAGTACTTC
CDR3 protein: CASSIGPNLAGAYEQYF

J gene: TRBJ1-1
D gene: -
V gene: TRBV25-1
clone size: -
CDR3 DNA: TGTGCCAGCAGTGAATTAACTGAAGCTTTCTTT
CDR3 protein: CASSELTEAFF

J gene: TRBJ1-2
D gene: TRBD1
V gene: TRBV7-2
clone size: -
CDR3 DNA: TGTGCCAGCAGCTTACCGCAGGGGGCGCATGGCTACACCTTC
CDR3 protein: CASSLPQGAHGYTF

J gene: TRBJ2-1
D gene: -
V gene: TRBV10-3
clone size: -
CDR3 DNA: TGTGCCATCAGTGCCGTCGCGACGGCCACCTACAATGAGCAGTTCTTC
CDR3 protein: CAISAVATATYNEQFF

J gene: TRBJ2-1
D gene: -
V gene: TRBV27
clone size: -
CDR3 DNA: TGTGCCAGCAGTAACACGCTGTCGGGGGGCTACTACAATGAGCAGTTCTTC
CDR3 protein: CASSNTLSGGYYNEQFF

J gene: TRBJ2-2
D gene: -
V gene: TRBV5-4
clone size: -
CDR3 DNA: TGTGCCAGCAGCGATAGTAGCGCGAACACCGGGGAGCTGTTTTTT
CDR3 protein: CASSDSSANTGELFF

J gene: TRBJ2-7
D gene: -
V gene: TRBV14
clone size: -
CDR3 DNA: TGTGCCAGCAGCCTAATTGACTCCTACCGTCCTTCCTACGAGCAGTACTTC
CDR3 protein: CASSLIDSYRPSYEQYF

J gene: TRBJ2-7
D gene: TRBD1
V gene: TRBV5-1
clone size: -
CDR3 DNA: TGCGCCAGCAGCTTGGAGGCAGGGGGCGGATACGAGCAGTACTTC
CDR3 protein: CASSLEAGGGYEQYF

J gene: TRBJ2-1
D gene: TRBD2
V gene: TRBV7-6
clone size: -
CDR3 DNA: TGTGCCAGCAGCATAGCGGGAGGGTCATACAATGAGCAGTTCTTC
CDR3 protein: CASSIAGGSYNEQFF

J gene: TRBJ1-2
D gene: -
V gene: TRBV25-1
clone size: -
CDR3 DNA: TGTGCCAGCAGTGAAGACATTAACTATGGCTACACCTTC
CDR3 protein: CASSEDINYGYTF

J gene: TRBJ1-1
D gene: -
V gene: TRBV28
clone size: -
CDR3 DNA: TGTGCCAGCAGTTTCAAGCAGGAAGCTTTCTTT
CDR3 protein: CASSFKQEAFF

J gene: TRBJ2-5
D gene: TRBD2
V gene: TRBV18
clone size: -
CDR3 DNA: TGTGCCAGCTCACCACTCAAGGGACTAGCACGAGAGACCCAGTACTTC
CDR3 protein: CASSPLKGLARETQYF

J gene: TRBJ2-5
D gene: -
V gene: TRBV19
clone size: -
CDR3 DNA: TGTGCCAGTAGTATAGGGTCGGGAAGCAGGGAGACCCAGTACTTC
CDR3 protein: CASSIGSGSRETQYF

J gene: TRBJ1-1
D gene: -
V gene: TRBV6-5
clone size: -
CDR3 DNA: TGTGCCAGCAGTCTTCAACAGGTGCCCACTGAAGCTTTCTTT
CDR3 protein: CASSLQQVPTEAFF

J gene: TRBJ1-4
D gene: -
V gene: TRBV28
clone size: -
CDR3 DNA: TGTGCCAGCAGCTACGCCGGACAGTTTGGGGTTACAACTAATGAAAAACTGTTTTTT
CDR3 protein: CASSYAGQFGVTTNEKLFF

J gene: TRBJ2-6
D gene: TRBD2
V gene: TRBV19
clone size: -
CDR3 DNA: TGTGCCAGTAGTATCGGGGGGTTCGGGGCCAACGTCCTGACTTTC
CDR3 protein: CASSIGGFGANVLTF

J gene: TRBJ2-1
D gene: TRBD2
V gene: TRBV15
clone size: -
CDR3 DNA: TGTGCCACCAGCGCGGGAGGAGTCTACAATGAGCAGTTCTTC
CDR3 protein: CATSAGGVYNEQFF

J gene: TRBJ1-2
D gene: TRBD1
V gene: TRBV30
clone size: -
CDR3 DNA: TGTGCCTGGAGTGTAAGGACAGGGGGCTTCGGCTACACCTTC
CDR3 protein: CAWSVRTGGFGYTF